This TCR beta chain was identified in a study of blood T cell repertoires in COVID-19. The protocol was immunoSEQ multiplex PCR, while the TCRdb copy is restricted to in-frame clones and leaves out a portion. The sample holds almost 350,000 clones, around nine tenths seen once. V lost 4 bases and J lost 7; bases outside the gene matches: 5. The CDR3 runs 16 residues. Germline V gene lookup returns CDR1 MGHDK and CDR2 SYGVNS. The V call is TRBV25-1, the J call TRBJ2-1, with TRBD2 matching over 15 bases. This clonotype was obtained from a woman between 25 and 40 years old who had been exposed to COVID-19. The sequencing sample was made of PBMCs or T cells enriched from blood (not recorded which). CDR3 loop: CASSARTSGRGNEQFF. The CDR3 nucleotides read TGTGCCAGCAGTGCCCGGACTAGCGGGAGGGGGAATGAGCAGTTCTTC.